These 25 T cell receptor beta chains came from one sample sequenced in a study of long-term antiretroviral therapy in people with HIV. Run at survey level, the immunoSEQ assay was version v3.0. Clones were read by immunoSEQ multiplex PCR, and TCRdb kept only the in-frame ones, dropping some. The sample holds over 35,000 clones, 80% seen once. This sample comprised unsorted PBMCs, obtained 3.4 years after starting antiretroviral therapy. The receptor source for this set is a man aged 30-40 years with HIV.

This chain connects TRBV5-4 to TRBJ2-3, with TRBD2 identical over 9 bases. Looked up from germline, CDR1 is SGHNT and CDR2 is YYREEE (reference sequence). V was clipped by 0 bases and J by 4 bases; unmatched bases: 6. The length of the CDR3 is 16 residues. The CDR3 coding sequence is TGTGCCAGCAGCTTGGCCGGGCGGGAGGGCCCAGATACGCAGTATTTT. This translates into CASSLAGREGPDTQYF. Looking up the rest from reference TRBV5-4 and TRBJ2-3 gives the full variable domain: ETGVTQSPTHLIKTRGQQVTLRCSSQSGHNTVSWYQQALGQGPQFIFQYYREEENGRGNFPPRFSGLQFPNYSSELNVNALELDDSALYLCASSLAGREGPDTQYFGPGTRLTVL.

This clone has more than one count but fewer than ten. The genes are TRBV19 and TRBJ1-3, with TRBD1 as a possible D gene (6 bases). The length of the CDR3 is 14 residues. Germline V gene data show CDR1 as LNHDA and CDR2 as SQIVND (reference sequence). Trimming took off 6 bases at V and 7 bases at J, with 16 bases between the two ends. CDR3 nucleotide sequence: TGTGCCAGTAGCTCCTTGACAGGCCGGAACACCATATATTTT. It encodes CASSSLTGRNTIYF.

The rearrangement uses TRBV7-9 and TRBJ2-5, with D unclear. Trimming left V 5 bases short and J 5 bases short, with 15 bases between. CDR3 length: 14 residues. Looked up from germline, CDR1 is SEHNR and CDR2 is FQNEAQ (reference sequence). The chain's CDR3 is CASSHSVGLETQYF. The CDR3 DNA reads TGTGCCAGCAGCCACTCGGTGGGGTTGGAGACCCAGTACTTC.

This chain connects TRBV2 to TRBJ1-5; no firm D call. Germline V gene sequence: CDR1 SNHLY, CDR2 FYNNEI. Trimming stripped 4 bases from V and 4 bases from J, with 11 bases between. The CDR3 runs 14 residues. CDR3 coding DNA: TGTGCCAGCAGTGTCGATGGGCGAAATCAGCCCCAGCATTTT. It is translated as CASSVDGRNQPQHF.

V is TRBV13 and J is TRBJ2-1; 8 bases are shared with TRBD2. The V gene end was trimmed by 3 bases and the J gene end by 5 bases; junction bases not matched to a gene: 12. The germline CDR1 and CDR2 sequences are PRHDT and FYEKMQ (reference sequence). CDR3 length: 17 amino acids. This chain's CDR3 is CASSFFAGGGVDNEQFF. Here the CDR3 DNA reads TGTGCCAGCAGCTTTTTTGCGGGAGGTGGGGTCGACAATGAGCAGTTCTTC.

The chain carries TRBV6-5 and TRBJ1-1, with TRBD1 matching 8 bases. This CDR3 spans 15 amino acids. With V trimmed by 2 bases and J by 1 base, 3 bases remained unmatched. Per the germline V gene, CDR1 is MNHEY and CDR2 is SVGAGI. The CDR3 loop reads CASSYAGTGNTEAFF. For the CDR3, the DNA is TGTGCCAGCAGTTACGCCGGGACAGGGAACACTGAAGCTTTCTTT.

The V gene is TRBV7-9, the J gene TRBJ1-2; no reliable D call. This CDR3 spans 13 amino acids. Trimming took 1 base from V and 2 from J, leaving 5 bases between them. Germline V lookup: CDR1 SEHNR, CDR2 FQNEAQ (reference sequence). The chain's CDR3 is CASSLDGNYGYTF. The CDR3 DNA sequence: TGTGCCAGCAGCTTAGACGGAAACTATGGCTACACCTTC.

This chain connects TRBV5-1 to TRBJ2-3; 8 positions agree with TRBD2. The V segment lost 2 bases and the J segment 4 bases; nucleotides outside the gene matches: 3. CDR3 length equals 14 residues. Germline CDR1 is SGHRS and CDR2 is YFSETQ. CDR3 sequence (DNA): TGCGCCAGCAGCTTCACAGCGGGAGCAGATACGCAGTATTTT. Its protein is CASSFTAGADTQYF.

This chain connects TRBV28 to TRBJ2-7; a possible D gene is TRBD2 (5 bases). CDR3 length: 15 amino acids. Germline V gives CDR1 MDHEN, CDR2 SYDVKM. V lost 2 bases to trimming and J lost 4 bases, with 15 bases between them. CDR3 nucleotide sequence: TGTGCCAGCAGTTTAGGTACGGGGTTGGGATACGAGCAGTACTTC. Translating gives CASSLGTGLGYEQYF.

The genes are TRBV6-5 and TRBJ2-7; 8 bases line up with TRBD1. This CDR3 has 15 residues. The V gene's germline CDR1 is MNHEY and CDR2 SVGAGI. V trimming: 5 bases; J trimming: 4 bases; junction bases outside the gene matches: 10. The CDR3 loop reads CASSQTGQGLYEQYF. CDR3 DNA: TGTGCCAGCAGTCAGACAGGACAGGGCCTTTACGAGCAGTACTTC.

The CDR3 coding sequence is TGTGCCAGCAGCTTAGTACAGGGATGGAACTATGGCTACACCTTC. Amino acid sequence: CASSLVQGWNYGYTF. The chain links TRBV11-2 to TRBJ1-2, with D possibly TRBD1 on 6 matching bases. CDR3 length: 15 residues. Trimming left V 1 base short and J 2 bases short, with 11 bases between. The germline gives CDR1 SGHAT, CDR2 FQNNGV. The variable domain in full, with the rest retrieved from reference TRBV11-2 and TRBJ1-2, is EAGVAQSPRYKIIEKRQSVAFWCNPISGHATLYWYQQILGQGPKLLIQFQNNGVVDDSQLPKDRFSAERLKGVDSTLKIQPAKLEDSAVYLCASSLVQGWNYGYTFGSGTRLTVV.

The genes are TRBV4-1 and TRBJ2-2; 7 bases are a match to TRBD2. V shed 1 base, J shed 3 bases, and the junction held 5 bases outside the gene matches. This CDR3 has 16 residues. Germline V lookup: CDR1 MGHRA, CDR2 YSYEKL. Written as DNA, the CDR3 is TGCGCCAGCAGCCAAGGGGCGGGAGTAGACACCGGGGAGCTGTTTTTT. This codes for CASSQGAGVDTGELFF.

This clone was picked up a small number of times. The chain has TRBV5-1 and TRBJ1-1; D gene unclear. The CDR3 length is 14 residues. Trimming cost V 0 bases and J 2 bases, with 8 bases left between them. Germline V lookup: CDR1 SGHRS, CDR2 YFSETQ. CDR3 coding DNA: TGCGCCAGCAGCTTGGGACCTATTAACACTGAAGCTTTCTTT. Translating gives CASSLGPINTEAFF.

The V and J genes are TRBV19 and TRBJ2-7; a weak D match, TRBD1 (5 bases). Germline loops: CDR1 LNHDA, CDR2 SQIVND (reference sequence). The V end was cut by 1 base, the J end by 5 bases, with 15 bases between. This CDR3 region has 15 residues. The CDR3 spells CASSIGQGSLDEQYF. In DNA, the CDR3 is TGTGCCAGTAGTATAGGGCAGGGAAGTTTAGACGAGCAGTACTTC.

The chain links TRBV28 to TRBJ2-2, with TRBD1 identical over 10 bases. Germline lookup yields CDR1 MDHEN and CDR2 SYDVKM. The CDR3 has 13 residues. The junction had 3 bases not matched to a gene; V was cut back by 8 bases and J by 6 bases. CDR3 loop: CASGTGVSGELFF. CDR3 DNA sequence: TGTGCCAGCGGGACAGGGGTTTCCGGGGAGCTGTTTTTT.

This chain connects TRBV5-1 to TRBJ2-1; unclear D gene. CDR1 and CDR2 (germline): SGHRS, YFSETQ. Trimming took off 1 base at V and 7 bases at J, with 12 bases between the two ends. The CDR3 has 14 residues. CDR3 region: CASSLSGGVNEQFF. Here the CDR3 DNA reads TGCGCCAGCAGCTTGAGTGGTGGAGTGAATGAGCAGTTCTTC.

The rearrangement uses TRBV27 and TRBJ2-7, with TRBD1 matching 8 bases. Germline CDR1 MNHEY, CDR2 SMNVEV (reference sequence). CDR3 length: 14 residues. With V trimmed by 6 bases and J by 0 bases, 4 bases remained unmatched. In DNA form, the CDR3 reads TGTGCCAGCAGCTGGACAGGGAGCTCCTACGAGCAGTACTTC. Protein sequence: CASSWTGSSYEQYF.

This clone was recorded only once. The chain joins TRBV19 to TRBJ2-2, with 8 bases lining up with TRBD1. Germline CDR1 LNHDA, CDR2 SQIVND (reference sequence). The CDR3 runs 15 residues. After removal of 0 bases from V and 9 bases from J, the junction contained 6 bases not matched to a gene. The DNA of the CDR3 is TGTGCCAGTAGTATAGACGGCCAGGGGGCGAGGGAGCTGTTTTTT. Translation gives CASSIDGQGARELFF.

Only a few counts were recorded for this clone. CDR3 amino acids: CASSTGPTNEKLFF. DNA of the CDR3: TGTGCCAGCAGTACGGGCCCAACTAATGAAAAACTGTTTTTT. This chain links TRBV28 with TRBJ1-4; D gene uncertain. CDR1 and CDR2 from the germline V gene are MDHEN and SYDVKM. The CDR3 spans 14 residues. Trimming took 5 bases from V and 0 from J, leaving 7 bases between them.

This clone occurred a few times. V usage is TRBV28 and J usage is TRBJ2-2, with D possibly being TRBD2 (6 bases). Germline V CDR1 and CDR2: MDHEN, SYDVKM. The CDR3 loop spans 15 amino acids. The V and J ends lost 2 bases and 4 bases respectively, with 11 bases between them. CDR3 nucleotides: TGTGCCAGCAGTTTAGCGGGGTTTGGCACCGGGGAGCTGTTTTTT. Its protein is CASSLAGFGTGELFF.

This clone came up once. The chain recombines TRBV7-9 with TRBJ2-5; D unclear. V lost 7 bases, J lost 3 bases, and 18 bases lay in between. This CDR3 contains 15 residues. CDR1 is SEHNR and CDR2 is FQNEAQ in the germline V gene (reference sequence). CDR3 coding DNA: TGTGCCAGCACATTCCAAGTAGAGGCTGAAGAGACCCAGTACTTC. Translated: CASTFQVEAEETQYF.

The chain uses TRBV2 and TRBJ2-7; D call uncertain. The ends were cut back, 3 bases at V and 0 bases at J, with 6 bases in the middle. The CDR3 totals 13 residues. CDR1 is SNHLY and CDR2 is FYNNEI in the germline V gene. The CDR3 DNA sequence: TGTGCCAGCAGTGACGGTCTCTCCTACGAGCAGTACTTC. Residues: CASSDGLSYEQYF.

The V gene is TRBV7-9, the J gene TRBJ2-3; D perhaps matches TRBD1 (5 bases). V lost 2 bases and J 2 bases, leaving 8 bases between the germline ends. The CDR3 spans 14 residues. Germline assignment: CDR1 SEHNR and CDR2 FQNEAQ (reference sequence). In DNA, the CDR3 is TGTGCCAGCAGCTTAAGGGGAACCACAGATACGCAGTATTTT. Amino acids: CASSLRGTTDTQYF.

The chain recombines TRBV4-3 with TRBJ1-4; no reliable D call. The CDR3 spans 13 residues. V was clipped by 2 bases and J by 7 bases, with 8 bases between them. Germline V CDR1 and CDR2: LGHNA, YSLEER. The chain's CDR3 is CASSQTDTEKLFF. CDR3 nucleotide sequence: TGCGCCAGCAGCCAAACAGACACTGAAAAACTGTTTTTT.

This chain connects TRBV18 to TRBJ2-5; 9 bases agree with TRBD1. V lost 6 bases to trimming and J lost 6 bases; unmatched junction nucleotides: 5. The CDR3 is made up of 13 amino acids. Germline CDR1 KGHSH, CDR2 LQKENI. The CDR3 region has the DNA TGTGCCAGCTCCCTGGACAGGGGTCAGACCCAGTACTTC. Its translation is CASSLDRGQTQYF.